The clone carrying this TCR beta chain was recorded many times. The antigen is not known. Amplification of TCR beta CDR3 regions used RNA as the template. The HTBI primer set was used in a first-round RT-PCR of the TCR CDR3. TCRdb itself ran the multiplex PCR reads through MiXCR, one entry per CDR3 protein. The sample records 500,000 to 550,000 distinct CDR3 sequences, just under 20% being singletons. This record belongs to a study of T cells in Graves' hyperthyroidism and ophthalmopathy. Whole-study results and caveats: Most thyroid clonotypes that were expanded above 0.001 also turned up in blood.

The diagnostic basis comprised clinical symptoms, serum thyroxine and TRAb, thyroid ultrasound and orbital computed tomography. Germline loops: CDR1 DFQATT, CDR2 SNEGSKA (reference sequence). The CDR3 runs to 13 residues. The specimen sequenced was blood. The origin of this receptor is a man aged 40-49 years with Graves' ophthalmopathy. The V and J genes are TRBV20-1 and TRBJ1-1, with 10 bases that match TRBD1. CDR3 sequence reads: CRTGGFMNTEAFF. CDR3 sequence (DNA): TGCAGGACAGGGGGCTTCATGAACACTGAAGCTTTCTTT.